Listed below are T cell receptor beta chains from one sample, sequenced in a study of graft-versus-host responses after intestinal transplantation. Clones were read by immunoSEQ multiplex PCR, and TCRdb kept only the in-frame ones, dropping some. The data contain about 120,000 clones, just under 95% of them seen just once; the ten biggest clones take up around 0.12%. No cognate antigen is known for these TCRs. The source material was unstimulated CD4+ T cells sorted from spleen or lymph node cells, sampled before intestinal transplant. The receptors stem from a human donor who received an intestinal transplant. The CDR3 runs from the conserved cysteine through the conserved F or W. The D gene is left open where the match is weak. Not every row has a clone size; where given, it reads once, few, many or a size class.

V gene,J gene,clone size,D gene,CDR3 protein,CDR3 DNA
TRBV25-1,TRBJ1-2,NA,NA,CASSDNPYGYTF,TGTGCCAGCAGTGACAACCCCTATGGCTACACCTTC
TRBV18,TRBJ2-7,NA,TRBD2,CASSPTGTKEDYEQYF,TGTGCCAGCTCACCTACCGGGACTAAGGAGGACTACGAGCAGTACTTC
TRBV7-2,TRBJ2-6,once,NA,CASSPRGSGANVLTF,TGTGCCAGCAGCCCGAGAGGCTCTGGGGCCAACGTCCTGACTTTC
TRBV5-1,TRBJ1-5,NA,NA,CASRRNGQSNQPQHF,TGCGCCAGCAGACGGAACGGGCAGAGCAATCAGCCCCAGCATTTT
TRBV5-4,TRBJ2-3,NA,TRBD2,CASTTRWERGTDTQYF,TGTGCCAGCACTACACGATGGGAGCGGGGGACAGATACGCAGTATTTT
TRBV7-2,TRBJ1-5,NA,NA,CASSFSGVNQPQHF,TGTGCCAGCAGCTTCTCGGGCGTCAATCAGCCCCAGCATTTT
TRBV6-6,TRBJ2-1,NA,TRBD2,CASSKLAGGTYNEQFF,TGTGCCAGCAGTAAACTAGCGGGAGGAACCTACAATGAGCAGTTCTTC
TRBV18,TRBJ2-1,NA,NA,CASSPRSSDNEQFF,TGTGCCAGCTCACCAAGGTCCTCAGACAATGAGCAGTTCTTC
TRBV5-8,TRBJ1-1,NA,NA,CASSLVSLAFF,TGTGCCAGCAGCCTCGTTTCTCTGGCTTTCTTT
TRBV2,TRBJ2-3,NA,TRBD1,CASSRQGGPDTQYF,TGTGCCAGCAGCAGACAGGGCGGCCCAGATACGCAGTATTTT
TRBV28,TRBJ1-2,few,TRBD1,CASSYRGPNYGYTF,TGTGCCAGCAGTTACAGGGGCCCAAACTATGGCTACACCTTC
TRBV7-9,TRBJ2-7,NA,NA,CASSLVGGRDEQYF,TGTGCCAGCAGCTTAGTGGGGGGACGGGACGAGCAGTACTTC
TRBV15,TRBJ1-5,NA,NA,CATSGWGEGRDQPQHF,TGTGCCACCAGCGGATGGGGCGAGGGGCGAGATCAGCCCCAGCATTTT
TRBV28,TRBJ2-7,NA,NA,CASSLADYPLTYEQYF,TGTGCCAGCAGTTTGGCCGACTATCCCTTAACCTACGAGCAGTACTTC
TRBV5-1,TRBJ2-3,NA,NA,CASRLSGTSTDTQYF,TGCGCCAGCAGGCTAAGCGGAACTAGCACAGATACGCAGTATTTT
TRBV7-9,TRBJ2-1,NA,TRBD2,CASSLVAGSAYNEQFF,TGTGCCAGCAGCCTAGTAGCGGGATCGGCCTACAATGAGCAGTTCTTC
TRBV11-2,TRBJ1-1,NA,TRBD1,CASSPRGPREAFF,TGTGCCAGCAGCCCCAGGGGGCCCAGGGAAGCTTTCTTT
TRBV2,TRBJ2-2,NA,NA,CASSARNTGELFF,TGTGCCAGCAGTGCCCGAAACACCGGGGAGCTGTTTTTT
TRBV19,TRBJ2-7,NA,TRBD1,CASIQSRDRDYEQYF,TGTGCCAGTATCCAGAGCCGGGACAGGGACTACGAGCAGTACTTC
TRBV7-9,TRBJ2-4,NA,NA,CASGSTAKNIQYF,TGTGCCAGCGGTTCTACAGCCAAAAACATTCAGTACTTC
TRBV5-6,TRBJ1-1,once,NA,CASSFFGAGTEAFF,TGTGCCAGCAGCTTCTTCGGGGCTGGCACTGAAGCTTTCTTT
TRBV7-3,TRBJ2-3,NA,NA,CASSFFGGPTDTQYF,TGTGCCAGCAGCTTTTTCGGGGGTCCCACAGATACGCAGTATTTT
TRBV28,TRBJ2-7,NA,TRBD2,CASSSPRGGKGSHTYEQYF,TGTGCCAGCAGTTCCCCTCGGGGAGGGAAGGGTAGCCACACCTACGAGCAGTACTTC
TRBV28,TRBJ2-7,NA,NA,CASRKGGGPYEQYF,TGTGCCAGCAGAAAGGGAGGGGGGCCCTACGAGCAGTACTTC
TRBV11-2,TRBJ2-7,NA,NA,CASSLTGSKYEQYF,TGTGCCAGCAGCTTAACCGGGAGTAAGTACGAGCAGTACTTC
TRBV19,TRBJ2-3,NA,TRBD2,CASSPRDGRPSTDTQYF,TGTGCCAGTAGCCCACGGGACGGGAGGCCATCCACAGATACGCAGTATTTT